These 4 T cell receptor beta chains originate from one sample sequenced in a study of blood T cell repertoires in COVID-19. TCRdb's table, derived via immunoSEQ multiplex PCR, lists solely in-frame clones and lacks some. The data hold approximately 300,000 clones, with approximately 88% observed a single time. Sequencing was done on a sample of peripheral blood. All receptors come from a woman between 50 and 59 years old with active or convalescent COVID-19.

Only one count was recorded for this clone. The chain is built from TRBV2 and TRBJ1-5; TRBD1 matches 8 bases. Trimming took 5 bases from V and 0 from J; bases not matched to a gene: 3. Germline V gives CDR1 SNHLY, CDR2 FYNNEI. CDR3 length: 15 residues. The CDR3: CASSFQGASNQPQHF. Here the CDR3 DNA reads TGTGCCAGCAGTTTTCAGGGGGCTAGCAATCAGCCCCAGCATTTT.

This clone has a handful of counts. This chain uses TRBV18 with TRBJ1-2; D unresolved. Germline V lookup: CDR1 KGHSH, CDR2 LQKENI. With 6 bases removed from V and 3 bases from J, the gap between germline ends came to 17 bases. This CDR3 is built from 15 residues. CDR3 sequence reads: CASSPGEGIYYGYTF. In DNA form, the CDR3 reads TGTGCCAGCTCCCCCGGGGAGGGCATATACTATGGCTACACCTTC.

V usage is TRBV7-3 and J usage is TRBJ2-5; 7 positions match TRBD1. CDR1 is SGHTA, CDR2 FQGTGA, per germline. V lost 5 bases, J lost 3 bases, and 3 bases stayed unmatched. The CDR3 spans 13 residues. The CDR3 is CASSNDREETQYF. The CDR3 bases are TGTGCCAGCAGCAACGACAGGGAAGAGACCCAGTACTTC.

The chain carries TRBV3-1 (or the pseudogene TRBV3-2) and TRBJ1-6; D might be TRBD1 (6 bases). Germline V CDR1 and CDR2: LGHDT, YNNKEL (reference sequence). CDR3 length: 14 residues. V was shortened by 6 bases and J by 9 bases, with 15 bases between the two germline ends. CDR3 sequence reads: CASRPGGAGSPLHF. CDR3 in DNA: TGTGCCAGCAGACCCGGGGGGGCAGGTTCACCCCTCCACTTT.